This T cell receptor beta chain was identified in a study of PD-1 blockade in classical Hodgkin lymphoma. A few counts support this clone. Trimming cost V 1 base and J 0 bases; bases outside gene matches: 7. This CDR3 contains 17 residues. Germline CDR1 reads SGDLS; CDR2 reads YYNGEE. Clones were read by immunoSEQ multiplex PCR, and TCRdb kept only the in-frame ones, dropping some. Of about 20,000 clones in the sample, less than 75% were seen once. Time point defined: cycle 4 day 1 (C4D1), after 6 weeks of nivolumab. Every patient relapsed after autologous stem cell transplantation, and brentuximab vedotin exposure varied.

This chain connects TRBV9 to TRBJ2-3; TRBD2 matches at 8 bases. Sequences were derived from peripheral blood mononuclear cells (PBMCs), sampled before the fourth cycle of nivolumab. The receptor's source is a human donor with classical Hodgkin lymphoma. CDR3 DNA sequence: TGTGCCAGCAGCGTAAGGGCTAGCGGGTCCAGCACAGATACGCAGTATTTT. It specifies CASSVRASGSSTDTQYF.